This T cell receptor beta chain was sequenced in a study of post-analysis software for immune sequencing data. Study details: Disease courses included relapsing-remitting, secondary progressive and progressive-relapsing multiple sclerosis. Study findings and constraints: Controls had lower frequencies than patients of about 5 TRBV segments, which included TRBV5-6, TRBV5-1 and TRBV20-1. The normalized Chao1 diversity of multiple sclerosis patients was significantly lower than that of controls. With F measure, samples from one preparation batch clustered together strongly.

In germline, CDR1 is SQVTM, CDR2 ANQGSEA. The CDR3 spans 12 residues. Unique molecular identifiers were carried by the TCR beta cDNA libraries. Each CDR3 protein gets one entry after TCRdb re-called the PCR reads with MiXCR. The sample includes fewer than 900,000 distinct CDR3 sequences, 40% to 55% of them seen just once. This clonotype was detected a few times. Its target is not known. The sequence was collected from a girl under 18 with multiple sclerosis. The sequencing input was blood. The V gene is TRBV29-1, the J gene TRBJ2-4, with a weak D call TRBD1 (5 bases). Matching the DNA end better, TRBJ2-7 makes the J call doubtful. The CDR3, as DNA: TGCAGCGTTGAGGGGCCCACCTGCGAGCAGTACTTC. Protein sequence: CSVEGPTCEQYF.